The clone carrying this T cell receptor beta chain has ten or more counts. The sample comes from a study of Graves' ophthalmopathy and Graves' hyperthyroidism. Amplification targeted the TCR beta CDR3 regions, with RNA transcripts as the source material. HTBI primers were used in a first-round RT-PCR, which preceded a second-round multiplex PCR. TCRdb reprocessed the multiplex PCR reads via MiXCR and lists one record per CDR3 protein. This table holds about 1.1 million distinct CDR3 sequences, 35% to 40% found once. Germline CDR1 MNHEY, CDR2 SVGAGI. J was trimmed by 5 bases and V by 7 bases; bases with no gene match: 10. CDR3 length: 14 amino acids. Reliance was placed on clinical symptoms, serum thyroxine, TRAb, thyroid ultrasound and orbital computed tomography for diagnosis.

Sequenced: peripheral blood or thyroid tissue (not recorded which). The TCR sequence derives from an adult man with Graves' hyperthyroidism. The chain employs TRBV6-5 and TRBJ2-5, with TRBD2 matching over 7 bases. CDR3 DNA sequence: TGTGCCAGCATAGACCGGGGGGAACGGGAGACCCAGTACTTC. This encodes CASIDRGERETQYF.